The 4 T cell receptor beta chains given below trace back to one sample, sequenced in a study of T cell responses to AZD1222 COVID-19 vaccine. Here immunoSEQ multiplex PCR was the method, and the copy in TCRdb shows in-frame clones only, minus some. The data hold about 150,000 clones, with 90% to 95% observed a single time. The source was peripheral blood, collected 28 days after the second AZD1222 dose. The receptors were gathered from an adult who received the AZD1222 COVID-19 vaccine.

This clone was seen a handful of times. The chain joins TRBV30 to TRBJ2-1, with no clear D. This CDR3 comprises 11 residues. Trimming shortened V by 1 base and J by 9 bases, and 7 bases separated the two germline ends. CDR1 and CDR2 from the germline V gene are GTSNPN and SVGIG (reference sequence). The CDR3 spells CAWSAIREQFF. In nucleotides, the CDR3 is TGTGCCTGGAGTGCGATTCGTGAGCAGTTCTTC.

This rearrangement joins TRBV6-4 to TRBJ1-2, with 7 bases identical to TRBD1. Trimming took 0 bases from V and 4 from J; bases not matched to a gene: 5. From germline, CDR1 is MRHNA and CDR2 SNTAGT. This CDR3 region has 15 residues. CDR3 bases: TGTGCCAGCAGTGACTCTCGGGCAGGGGGCTATGGCTACACCTTC. Its translation: CASSDSRAGGYGYTF.

The J gene is TRBJ1-1, the V gene TRBV19; D uncertain. There are 13 residues in the CDR3. Trimming cost V 6 bases and J 2 bases, with 10 bases left between them. In germline, CDR1 is LNHDA, CDR2 SQIVND (reference sequence). As DNA, the CDR3 is TGTGCCAGTAGAAACACCCCCAACACTGAAGCTTTCTTT. Its protein is CASRNTPNTEAFF.

The chain couples TRBV6-5 to TRBJ2-2; D unresolved. Germline lookup yields CDR1 MNHEY and CDR2 SVGAGI. Trimming took 10 bases from V and 1 from J, leaving 4 bases between them. This CDR3 is built from 11 residues. CDR3 in amino acids: CATLNTGELFF. As DNA, the CDR3 is TGTGCCACCTTGAACACCGGGGAGCTGTTTTTT.